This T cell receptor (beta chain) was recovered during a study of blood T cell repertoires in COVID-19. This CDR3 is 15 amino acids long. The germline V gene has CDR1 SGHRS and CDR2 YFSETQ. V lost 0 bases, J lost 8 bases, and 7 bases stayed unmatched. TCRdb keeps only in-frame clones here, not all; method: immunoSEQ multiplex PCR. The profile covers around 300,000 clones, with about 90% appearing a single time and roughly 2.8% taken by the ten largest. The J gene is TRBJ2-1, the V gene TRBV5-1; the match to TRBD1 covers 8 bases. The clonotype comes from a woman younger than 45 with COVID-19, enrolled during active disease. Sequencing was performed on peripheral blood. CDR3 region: CASSLASGGLDEQFF. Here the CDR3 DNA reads TGCGCCAGCAGCTTGGCGTCAGGGGGCTTGGATGAGCAGTTCTTC.